Listed below are T cell receptor beta chains from one sample, sequenced in a study of T-cell memory formation after mild COVID-19. Each CDR3 protein gets one entry after TCRdb re-called the 5' RACE reads with MiXCR. The data contain about 360,000 distinct CDR3 sequences, roughly an eighth of them singletons. Sequenced sample: PBMCs or a T cell subset sorted from them (not recorded which). These receptors all stem from a man younger than 35 who had mild COVID-19 (a few samples of this study predate the infection). Cell type and time point are not known. The CDR3 runs from the conserved cysteine through the conserved F or W. Each record gives: V gene, J gene, D gene, clone size, CDR3 DNA, CDR3 protein. D genes are given only for firm matches. Size values are once, few and many counts, or a class for expanded clones, and some rows have none.

v_gene: TRBV4-1; j_gene: TRBJ2-7; d_gene: .; abundance: few; CDR3nt: TGCGCCAGCAGCCAAGAACAGTTTTACGAGCAGTACTTC; CDR3aa: CASSQEQFYEQYF
v_gene: TRBV7-3; j_gene: TRBJ1-1; d_gene: .; abundance: .; CDR3nt: TGTGCCACCACGCCTAATCCGAACACTGAAGCTTTCTTT; CDR3aa: CATTPNPNTEAFF
v_gene: TRBV6-5; j_gene: TRBJ2-5; d_gene: .; abundance: .; CDR3nt: TGTGCCAGCAGTCGGGGGACGGCCCAGTACTTC; CDR3aa: CASSRGTAQYF
v_gene: TRBV10-2; j_gene: TRBJ2-1; d_gene: .; abundance: few; CDR3nt: TGCGCCAGCAGTGAGTCGACAGGTACCAATGAGCAGTTCTTC; CDR3aa: CASSESTGTNEQFF
v_gene: TRBV18; j_gene: TRBJ1-1; d_gene: .; abundance: few; CDR3nt: TGTGCCAGCTCAAGGTTGGGGAACACTGAAGCTTTCTTT; CDR3aa: CASSRLGNTEAFF
v_gene: TRBV12-3/TRBV12-4; j_gene: TRBJ1-2; d_gene: TRBD1; abundance: few; CDR3nt: TGTGCCAGCAGTTTAGTAGGGGGCGCGAGTGGCTACACCTTC; CDR3aa: CASSLVGGASGYTF
v_gene: TRBV7-8; j_gene: TRBJ2-1; d_gene: .; abundance: many; CDR3nt: TGTGCCAGCAGCTTAGTTGGAGTTGAGCAGTTCTTC; CDR3aa: CASSLVGVEQFF
v_gene: TRBV7-7; j_gene: TRBJ2-3; d_gene: .; abundance: few; CDR3nt: TGTGCCAGCAGCTCTCTATCAAACACAGATACGCAGTATTTT; CDR3aa: CASSSLSNTDTQYF
v_gene: TRBV10-3; j_gene: TRBJ1-3; d_gene: .; abundance: .; CDR3nt: TGTGCCATCAGCCAACCCTCCTCTGGAAACACCATATATTTT; CDR3aa: CAISQPSSGNTIYF
v_gene: TRBV30; j_gene: TRBJ1-6; d_gene: .; abundance: .; CDR3nt: TGTGCCTGGAGACAGGGCTTTGCCCCCCTCCACTTT; CDR3aa: CAWRQGFAPLHF
v_gene: TRBV12-3/TRBV12-4; j_gene: TRBJ2-7; d_gene: .; abundance: .; CDR3nt: TGTGCCAGCACCCCCAGCTCCACGGTAAACGAGCAGTACTTC; CDR3aa: CASTPSSTVNEQYF
v_gene: TRBV27; j_gene: TRBJ2-1; d_gene: TRBD1; abundance: .; CDR3nt: TGTGCCAGCAGTTGGGGGACAGACCGAACCTACAATGAGCAGTTCTTC; CDR3aa: CASSWGTDRTYNEQFF
v_gene: TRBV7-2; j_gene: TRBJ1-1; d_gene: .; abundance: few; CDR3nt: TGTGCCAGCAGCACCCGGGATTCTCCCTGGGCTTTCTTT; CDR3aa: CASSTRDSPWAFF
v_gene: TRBV6-6; j_gene: TRBJ1-1; d_gene: TRBD1; abundance: .; CDR3nt: TGTGCCAGCAGTCACGCCCCGACAGGGACTGAAGCTTTCTTT; CDR3aa: CASSHAPTGTEAFF
v_gene: TRBV5-1; j_gene: TRBJ2-7; d_gene: .; abundance: few; CDR3nt: TGCGCCAGCCGACCTCGGGTAGCTTCGCGAGAGCAGTACTTC; CDR3aa: CASRPRVASREQYF
v_gene: TRBV11-2; j_gene: TRBJ1-6; d_gene: .; abundance: .; CDR3nt: TGTGCCAGCAGGAGAGGGGTCGACCGTAATCGACGGGATTCACCCCTCCACTTT; CDR3aa: CASRRGVDRNRRDSPLHF
v_gene: TRBV12-3/TRBV12-4; j_gene: TRBJ1-3; d_gene: .; abundance: .; CDR3nt: TGTGCCAGCAGAGGGGATTCTGGAAACACCATATATTTT; CDR3aa: CASRGDSGNTIYF
v_gene: TRBV29-1; j_gene: TRBJ2-3; d_gene: .; abundance: many; CDR3nt: TGCAGCGTTGAAGATCGTGGCAGGAGCACAGATACGCAGTATTTT; CDR3aa: CSVEDRGRSTDTQYF
v_gene: TRBV2; j_gene: TRBJ1-2; d_gene: .; abundance: few; CDR3nt: TGTGCCAGCAGAGGACAGCCCTACAATGGCTACACCTTC; CDR3aa: CASRGQPYNGYTF
v_gene: TRBV5-1; j_gene: TRBJ2-3; d_gene: .; abundance: .; CDR3nt: TGCGCCAGCAGCCACCTCCTGGGGGGAGATACGCAGTATTTT; CDR3aa: CASSHLLGGDTQYF
v_gene: TRBV9; j_gene: TRBJ2-2; d_gene: TRBD2; abundance: few; CDR3nt: TGTGCCAGCAGCGTAGAAGGTAGCGGGGTCACCGGGGAGCTGTTTTTT; CDR3aa: CASSVEGSGVTGELFF
v_gene: TRBV29-1; j_gene: TRBJ2-2; d_gene: TRBD1; abundance: few; CDR3nt: TGCAGCGTTGTTGGGGACAGGGGGTTCAGCGGGGAGCTGTTTTTT; CDR3aa: CSVVGDRGFSGELFF
v_gene: TRBV18; j_gene: TRBJ2-5; d_gene: .; abundance: few; CDR3nt: TGTGCCAGCTCACCACGGGGACCTCAAGAGACCCAGTACTTC; CDR3aa: CASSPRGPQETQYF
v_gene: TRBV4-1; j_gene: TRBJ2-1; d_gene: TRBD1; abundance: few; CDR3nt: TGCGCCAGCAGCCGAACGGGACAGGGGTACAATGAGCAGTTCTTC; CDR3aa: CASSRTGQGYNEQFF
v_gene: TRBV6-2/TRBV6-3; j_gene: TRBJ1-1; d_gene: TRBD1; abundance: .; CDR3nt: TGTGCCAGCAGTTTCAGGACAGGGCTGAACACTGAAGCTTTCTTT; CDR3aa: CASSFRTGLNTEAFF
v_gene: TRBV3-1; j_gene: TRBJ1-2; d_gene: .; abundance: .; CDR3nt: TGTGCCAGCAGCGTCCGCCTGCAGGGCTATGGCTACACCTTC; CDR3aa: CASSVRLQGYGYTF
v_gene: TRBV2; j_gene: TRBJ2-1; d_gene: TRBD2; abundance: .; CDR3nt: TGTGCCAGCAGGGAGACTAGCGGGTCCTACAATGAGCAGTTCTTC; CDR3aa: CASRETSGSYNEQFF
v_gene: TRBV2; j_gene: TRBJ1-1; d_gene: .; abundance: .; CDR3nt: TGTGCCAGCAGTGGGGCTTCTGCAGGGCCCTGGAAAGCTTTCTTT; CDR3aa: CASSGASAGPWKAFF
v_gene: TRBV18; j_gene: TRBJ2-5; d_gene: .; abundance: few; CDR3nt: TGTGCCAGCTCACCAGGACCGTACCAAGAGACCCAGTACTTC; CDR3aa: CASSPGPYQETQYF
v_gene: TRBV18; j_gene: TRBJ2-2; d_gene: .; abundance: few; CDR3nt: TGTGCCAGCTCACCGGAAGTTTGGGCCGGGGAGCTGTTTTTT; CDR3aa: CASSPEVWAGELFF
v_gene: TRBV10-3; j_gene: TRBJ1-5; d_gene: .; abundance: .; CDR3nt: TGTGCCATCAGTGAGTCGGCGTTGAGAGAGGGAAGGGGGGGAAGCCAGCCCCAGCATTTT; CDR3aa: CAISESALREGRGGSQPQHF
v_gene: TRBV7-9; j_gene: TRBJ2-5; d_gene: .; abundance: .; CDR3nt: TGTGCCAGCAGCTTAGTTGACGGGCCGGGGACCCAGTACTTC; CDR3aa: CASSLVDGPGTQYF
v_gene: TRBV7-2; j_gene: TRBJ1-6; d_gene: .; abundance: .; CDR3nt: TGTGCCAGCAGCTACCGTAATTCACCCCTCCACTTT; CDR3aa: CASSYRNSPLHF
v_gene: TRBV7-6; j_gene: TRBJ2-1; d_gene: .; abundance: few; CDR3nt: TGTGCCAGCAGCTTATTTCTGGGGCGCAGCTCCTACAATGAGCAGTTCTTC; CDR3aa: CASSLFLGRSSYNEQFF
v_gene: TRBV12-3/TRBV12-4; j_gene: TRBJ1-4; d_gene: TRBD1; abundance: few; CDR3nt: TGTGCCAGCAGGCAGGGACAGACGACAACTAATGAAAAACTGTTTTTT; CDR3aa: CASRQGQTTTNEKLFF
v_gene: TRBV5-5; j_gene: TRBJ1-2; d_gene: TRBD1; abundance: .; CDR3nt: TGTGCCAGCACCAAGCACCGGGACAGGGGCCTCCTGGGTGGTGGCTACACCTTC; CDR3aa: CASTKHRDRGLLGGGYTF
v_gene: TRBV11-1; j_gene: TRBJ2-1; d_gene: TRBD2; abundance: many; CDR3nt: TGTGCCAGCAGCTCACCAAGGCCCGGGACAGATCTAGCGGGGACTTACAATGAGCAGTTCTTC; CDR3aa: CASSSPRPGTDLAGTYNEQFF
v_gene: TRBV6-5; j_gene: TRBJ1-1; d_gene: .; abundance: many; CDR3nt: TGTGCCAGCAGTTCGATAGGGAGGAACACTGAAGCTTTCTTT; CDR3aa: CASSSIGRNTEAFF
v_gene: TRBV12-3/TRBV12-4; j_gene: TRBJ2-7; d_gene: .; abundance: few; CDR3nt: TGTGCCAGCAGTTTCGGAAGGGAAGGGGCTCCCGAGCAGTACTTC; CDR3aa: CASSFGREGAPEQYF
v_gene: TRBV5-1; j_gene: TRBJ2-3; d_gene: TRBD2; abundance: few; CDR3nt: TGCGCCAGCAGCCTGTCAGGGCGGGGGGGCTGGACAGATACGCAGTATTTT; CDR3aa: CASSLSGRGGWTDTQYF
v_gene: TRBV29-1; j_gene: TRBJ2-5; d_gene: .; abundance: many; CDR3nt: TGCAGCGTTGCGCAGAACCTCCCGGGGACGTCGGAGACCCAGTACTTC; CDR3aa: CSVAQNLPGTSETQYF
v_gene: TRBV6-5; j_gene: TRBJ2-5; d_gene: .; abundance: .; CDR3nt: TGTGCCAGCAGTTACCTCGGGGGATTGGAAGAGACCCAGTACTTC; CDR3aa: CASSYLGGLEETQYF
v_gene: TRBV11-2; j_gene: TRBJ1-1; d_gene: TRBD1; abundance: .; CDR3nt: TGTGCCAGCAGCTTAGCGGCAGGGGGGAACACTGAAGCTTTCTTT; CDR3aa: CASSLAAGGNTEAFF
v_gene: TRBV24-1; j_gene: TRBJ1-5; d_gene: TRBD1; abundance: .; CDR3nt: TGTGCCACCTCCCCTGGGACAGGGTATTCTCAGCCCCAGCATTTT; CDR3aa: CATSPGTGYSQPQHF
v_gene: TRBV5-1; j_gene: TRBJ2-5; d_gene: .; abundance: .; CDR3nt: TGCGCCAGCAGCGTGACCGCTGGGGTGGAGACCCAGTACTTC; CDR3aa: CASSVTAGVETQYF
v_gene: TRBV5-1; j_gene: TRBJ1-1; d_gene: TRBD1; abundance: few; CDR3nt: TGCGCCAGCAGTTTGCCAGGGGGCCCGGGCACTGAAGCTTTCTTT; CDR3aa: CASSLPGGPGTEAFF
v_gene: TRBV18; j_gene: TRBJ1-2; d_gene: .; abundance: .; CDR3nt: TGTGCCAGCTCACGTAGTTCTAACTATGGCTACACCTTC; CDR3aa: CASSRSSNYGYTF
v_gene: TRBV5-1; j_gene: TRBJ2-5; d_gene: TRBD2; abundance: few; CDR3nt: TGCGCCAGCAGCGCCGCCGGGATTTCTCGGCGACTAGCAGAGACCCAGTACTTC; CDR3aa: CASSAAGISRRLAETQYF
v_gene: TRBV4-1; j_gene: TRBJ1-5; d_gene: .; abundance: few; CDR3nt: TGCGCCAGCAGCCAAATCGACTTGGGCTTTGGCGGTCAGCCCCAGCATTTT; CDR3aa: CASSQIDLGFGGQPQHF
v_gene: TRBV12-3/TRBV12-4; j_gene: TRBJ2-3; d_gene: TRBD2; abundance: .; CDR3nt: TGTGCCAGCAGTTTAGTGGTAGCGGGGGAACGGAGAGATACGCAGTATTTT; CDR3aa: CASSLVVAGERRDTQYF
v_gene: TRBV5-1; j_gene: TRBJ2-1; d_gene: .; abundance: few; CDR3nt: TGCGCCAGCAGCTTGGTGTCGCAGGGCAATGAGCAGTTCTTC; CDR3aa: CASSLVSQGNEQFF
v_gene: TRBV28; j_gene: TRBJ2-3; d_gene: .; abundance: few; CDR3nt: TGTGCCAGCAGTTTATCAGGGTTGGGGAAAACAGATACGCAGTATTTT; CDR3aa: CASSLSGLGKTDTQYF
v_gene: TRBV5-1; j_gene: TRBJ1-2; d_gene: TRBD1; abundance: few; CDR3nt: TGCGCCAGCAGCCGCACAGGGGGCGAGCAAGTCTACACCTTC; CDR3aa: CASSRTGGEQVYTF
v_gene: TRBV14; j_gene: TRBJ2-3; d_gene: TRBD2; abundance: many; CDR3nt: TGTGCCAGCAGCCAAGTAGCGGGGGGGTTCACAGATACGCAGTATTTT; CDR3aa: CASSQVAGGFTDTQYF
v_gene: TRBV9; j_gene: TRBJ1-2; d_gene: .; abundance: .; CDR3nt: TGTGCCAGCAGCGAGACAGACGACTATGGCTACACCTTC; CDR3aa: CASSETDDYGYTF